The 20 T cell receptor beta chains presented below share a single source sample, sequenced in a study of T-cell reconstitution after alpha-beta-depleted transplantation in children. Preparation of the TCRbeta library used unique molecular identifiers. TCRdb re-analysed the PCR reads in MiXCR, keeping a single row per CDR3 protein. The sample includes 40,000 to 55,000 distinct CDR3 sequences, about a tenth seen only once; the top ten take 27%. Material: PBMCs, mostly from graft donor cells, obtained 60 days after TCRalphabeta/CD19-depleted stem cell transplant. The receptors here all came from a male patient aged 2-9 years who had a stem cell transplant for chronic granulomatous disease, so the T cells may come from the graft donor.

In this sample, this clonotype turned up many times. The genes are TRBV14 and TRBJ2-1; 9 positions agree with TRBD1. Losses at the gene ends were 10 bases for V and 5 bases for J; bases not matched to a gene: 12. Germline-derived CDR1 and CDR2 are SGHDN and FVKESK. The CDR3 totals 15 residues. The CDR3 region is CANFWDREENNEQFF. The CDR3 nucleotides read TGTGCCAACTTCTGGGACAGGGAAGAGAACAATGAGCAGTTCTTC.

This clonotype was detected many times. The J gene is TRBJ1-3, the V gene TRBV10-2; D is undetermined. The V end was cut by 1 base, the J end by 0 bases, with 16 bases between. The CDR3 covers 18 residues. Germline CDR1 and CDR2: WSHSY and SAAADI. CDR3: CASSEFLFGVGSGNTIYF. The CDR3 nucleotides read TGCGCCAGCAGTGAGTTTTTATTTGGGGTTGGCTCTGGAAACACCATATATTTT.

This clonotype showed up many times. This chain connects TRBV6-5 to TRBJ1-5; 10 bases are shared with TRBD1. Germline-derived CDR1 and CDR2 are MNHEY and SVGAGI. The V and J ends lost 6 bases and 7 bases, in that order; junction bases with no gene match: 3. The CDR3 contains 13 residues. Here the CDR3 DNA reads TGTGCCAGCAGCCGGGACAGGGGCCAGCCCCAGCATTTT. Translated: CASSRDRGQPQHF.

The chain carries TRBV25-1 and TRBJ1-6; D is undetermined. CDR1 MGHDK and CDR2 SYGVNS come from the germline V gene. The V end was cut by 6 bases, the J end by 5 bases, with 17 bases between. The CDR3 runs 16 residues. In DNA, the CDR3 is TGTGCCAGCAGCTACCGTCGGACGGCTGATAATTCACCCCTCCACTTT. Its protein is CASSYRRTADNSPLHF.

This clonotype was seen many times. The rearrangement joins TRBV20-1 to TRBJ2-5; 10 bases are shared with TRBD2. V shed 6 bases and J 3 bases; nucleotides not matched to a gene: 7. The CDR3 length is 14 residues. Germline assignment: CDR1 DFQATT and CDR2 SNEGSKA (reference sequence). The CDR3 region has the DNA TGCAGTGCCTCGTCTACTAGCGGGAAAGAGACCCAGTACTTC. It codes for CSASSTSGKETQYF.

This clonotype was seen only a few times. V is TRBV14 and J is TRBJ2-7; TRBD2 matches 7 bases. The junction had 4 bases not matched to a gene; V was cut back by 4 bases and J by 7 bases. This CDR3 comprises 12 residues. Germline assignment: CDR1 SGHDN and CDR2 FVKESK. DNA for the CDR3: TGTGCCAGCAGCCCCATGGGGGGGGAGCAGTACTTC. Translated, it gives CASSPMGGEQYF.

V gene TRBV7-2 combines with J gene TRBJ2-3; the match to TRBD2 covers 8 bases. This CDR3 has 15 amino acids. The V segment lost 5 bases and the J segment 2 bases; nucleotides outside the gene matches: 6. Germline-derived CDR1 and CDR2 are SGHTA and FQGNSA. The CDR3 reads CASSLTSGYTDTQYF. CDR3 sequence (DNA): TGTGCCAGCAGCCTTACTAGCGGTTACACAGATACGCAGTATTTT.

This clonotype came up once. The chain carries TRBV20-1 and TRBJ2-5; either TRBD1 or TRBD2 may supply D (5 bases each). Trimming left V 3 bases short and J 1 base short, with 21 bases between. Germline V gene sequence: CDR1 DFQATT, CDR2 SNEGSKA (reference sequence). This CDR3 has 17 residues. In DNA, the CDR3 is TGCAGTGCTAGCCGGGACCCCGGACGGCGGAGCCAAGAGACCCAGTACTTC. Its protein is CSASRDPGRRSQETQYF.

This clonotype was found many times. The chain has TRBV4-2 and TRBJ2-7; no reliable D call. Germline V gene data show CDR1 as LGHNA and CDR2 as YNFKEQ. The CDR3 length is 16 residues. V lost 4 bases and J lost 0, with 16 bases in between. The chain's CDR3 is CASSPSDTSSSYEQYF. CDR3 coding DNA: TGTGCCAGCAGCCCTTCCGACACTTCGAGCTCCTACGAGCAGTACTTC.

This clonotype was detected ten times or more. This rearrangement joins TRBV27 to TRBJ1-4; D is unclear. CDR3 length: 14 residues. Germline V gene sequence: CDR1 MNHEY, CDR2 SMNVEV (reference sequence). V was pared by 6 bases and J by 8 bases, with 16 bases between. The CDR3 loop is CASSDTPWREKLFF. The CDR3 DNA follows: TGTGCCAGCAGCGATACTCCATGGAGGGAAAAACTGTTTTTT.

Many counts were recorded for this clonotype. This chain joins TRBV7-8 and TRBJ2-1; 7 positions match TRBD1. The V gene's germline CDR1 is SGHVS and CDR2 FQNEAQ. V shed 4 bases, J shed 5 bases, and the junction held 8 bases outside the gene matches. There are 15 residues in the CDR3. DNA of the CDR3: TGTGCCAGCAGCTCGTACGGGACAGTGGACAATGAGCAGTTCTTC. This translates into CASSSYGTVDNEQFF. Filled out from reference TRBV7-8 and TRBJ2-1, the complete variable domain reads GAGVSQSPRYKVAKRGQDVALRCDPISGHVSLFWYQQALGQGPEFLTYFQNEAQLDKSGLPSDRFFAERPEGSVSTLKIQRTQQEDSAVYLCASSSYGTVDNEQFFGPGTRLTVL.

At least ten counts were recorded for this clonotype. The V call is TRBV20-1, the J call TRBJ2-1; 9 nucleotides align to TRBD2. Germline V CDR1 and CDR2: DFQATT, SNEGSKA (reference sequence). The CDR3 is made up of 16 amino acids. J lost 4 bases, V lost 3 bases, and 10 bases had no gene match. In DNA form, the CDR3 reads TGCAGTGCTAGGTTCCGAGCGGGAGGATCTTACAATGAGCAGTTCTTC. Protein: CSARFRAGGSYNEQFF.

This clonotype was counted at least ten times. The chain combines TRBV24-1 with TRBJ1-1, with 9 bases aligning to TRBD1. Germline CDR1 KGHDR, CDR2 SFDVKD. The CDR3 has 15 residues. Losses at the gene ends were 7 bases for V and 3 bases for J; bases not matched to a gene: 8. CDR3 amino acids: CATSNRTGADTEAFF. Here the CDR3 DNA reads TGTGCCACCAGCAATAGGACAGGGGCGGACACTGAAGCTTTCTTT.

This clonotype was observed at least ten times. The V and J genes are TRBV14 and TRBJ2-7; 11 nucleotides agree with TRBD2. V lost 3 bases and J lost 6; bases outside the gene matches: 7. The V gene's germline CDR1 is SGHDN and CDR2 FVKESK. This CDR3 has 15 residues. In DNA, the CDR3 is TGTGCCAGCAGCCAGGAACTAGCGGGAGTTGGCGAGCAGTACTTC. Protein: CASSQELAGVGEQYF.

This clonotype was counted at least ten times. V is TRBV20-1 and J is TRBJ2-3, with 9 bases lining up with TRBD1. The CDR3 is made up of 15 amino acids. With V trimmed by 6 bases and J by 6 bases, 13 bases remained unmatched. Germline V gives CDR1 DFQATT, CDR2 SNEGSKA (reference sequence). The CDR3 loop is CSASGQGPPEDTQYF. The CDR3 DNA follows: TGCAGTGCCTCCGGACAGGGGCCCCCAGAGGATACGCAGTATTTT.

The rearrangement joins TRBV7-2 to TRBJ2-1; TRBD2 is a possible D gene (8 bases). The CDR3 consists of 17 residues. Deletions cut 5 bases from V and 4 bases from J, with 21 bases between. The germline V gene encodes CDR1 SGHTA and CDR2 FQGNSA. CDR3 DNA: TGTGCCAGCAGCCCCGGCAGGGGGGCGGGAGGTTACAATGAGCAGTTCTTC. Translating gives CASSPGRGAGGYNEQFF.

This clonotype was detected many times. This chain joins TRBV12-3 or TRBV12-4 and TRBJ2-3; 7 positions match TRBD1. The CDR3 contains 15 residues. J lost 2 bases, V lost 4 bases, and 6 bases had no gene match. CDR3 bases: TGTGCCAGCAGTTCCACAGGGGTGATCACAGATACGCAGTATTTT. Translation: CASSSTGVITDTQYF.

This clonotype was seen more than once but under ten times. The chain joins TRBV7-9 to TRBJ1-1, with TRBD1 as a possible D gene (6 bases). Germline V gene sequence: CDR1 SEHNR, CDR2 FQNEAQ (reference sequence). Trimming removed 6 bases from V and 8 bases from J, with 13 bases in between. This CDR3 comprises 12 residues. The CDR3 region is CASSPYRAEAFF. The CDR3 DNA sequence: TGTGCCAGCAGTCCCTACAGGGCCGAAGCTTTCTTT.

Many counts were recorded for this clonotype. The chain uses TRBV7-2 and TRBJ2-2, with D uncertain. The CDR3 is 17 residues long. V was shortened by 0 bases and J by 6 bases, with 17 bases between the two germline ends. Germline CDR1 SGHTA, CDR2 FQGNSA. Written as DNA, the CDR3 is TGTGCCAGCAGCTTAGCGAGGCCCGCGCTTCCGTCCGGGGAGCTGTTTTTT. This encodes CASSLARPALPSGELFF.

This clonotype was observed a single time. This CDR3 is CASSTKAGGRYEQYF. The DNA of the CDR3 is TGTGCCAGCAGCACAAAAGCGGGAGGGAGGTACGAGCAGTACTTC. The chain employs TRBV5-4 and TRBJ2-7; TRBD2 matches 10 bases. CDR3 size: 15 residues. V trimming: 4 bases; J trimming: 4 bases; junction bases outside the gene matches: 8. Germline V lookup: CDR1 SGHNT, CDR2 YYREEE (reference sequence).